These T cell receptor beta chains were read from a single sample in a study of T-cell memory formation after mild COVID-19. MiXCR, applied by TCRdb to the 5' RACE reads, yields one record per CDR3 protein. The sample shows about 420,000 distinct CDR3 sequences, around a quarter of them seen only once. The sequenced material came from PBMCs or a T cell subset sorted from them (not recorded which). The receptors originated from an adult woman who had mild COVID-19 (a few samples of this study predate the infection). Cell type and time point are not known. Each CDR3 is given with its conserved first and last residue. The D gene is left open where the match is weak. Not every row has a clone size; where given, it reads once, few, many or a size class.

J gene	V gene	clone size	D gene	CDR3 protein	CDR3 DNA
TRBJ2-5	TRBV5-5	few	.	CASSLGWAQETQYF	TGTGCCAGCAGCTTGGGGTGGGCCCAAGAGACCCAGTACTTC
TRBJ2-5	TRBV30	few	.	CAWSVGGWGETQYF	TGTGCCTGGAGTGTAGGAGGGTGGGGAGAGACCCAGTACTTC
TRBJ2-1	TRBV4-2	few	TRBD2	CASSQDWLADNEQFF	TGTGCCAGCAGCCAAGATTGGCTAGCGGACAATGAGCAGTTCTTC
TRBJ2-7	TRBV15	.	TRBD2	CATSGVLAGESYEQYF	TGTGCCACCAGCGGGGTTCTAGCGGGAGAATCCTACGAGCAGTACTTC
TRBJ1-1	TRBV6-1	few	TRBD1	CASRTGGKTEAFF	TGTGCCAGCCGGACAGGGGGTAAGACTGAAGCTTTCTTT
TRBJ2-4	TRBV7-9	.	TRBD1	CASSLLGEGATNIQYF	TGTGCCAGCAGCCTCCTTGGCGAGGGGGCCACAAACATTCAGTACTTC
TRBJ2-5	TRBV12-3/TRBV12-4	.	.	CASSLEGHQETQYF	TGTGCCAGCAGCTTAGAGGGACACCAAGAGACCCAGTACTTC
TRBJ2-5	TRBV7-7	few	.	CASSLGLSETQYF	TGTGCCAGCAGCTTAGGGTTATCGGAGACCCAGTACTTC
TRBJ2-3	TRBV6-5	few	TRBD2	CASRSGDTDTQYF	TGTGCCAGCAGGAGCGGGGATACAGATACGCAGTATTTT
TRBJ1-1	TRBV6-2/TRBV6-3	.	TRBD1	CASRKPSGGNTEAFF	TGTGCCAGCCGAAAACCCTCAGGGGGGAACACTGAAGCTTTCTTT
TRBJ2-7	TRBV4-1	.	TRBD1	CASSQPGQGAGYEQYF	TGCGCCAGCAGCCAACCCGGACAGGGGGCGGGTTACGAGCAGTACTTC
TRBJ2-1	TRBV24-1	few	.	CATSDPLVGGGNEQFF	TGTGCCACCAGTGATCCCCTGGTGGGGGGAGGAAATGAGCAGTTCTTC
TRBJ1-1	TRBV5-1	.	TRBD1	CASSLGQGKAEAFF	TGCGCCAGCAGCCTAGGACAGGGGAAGGCTGAAGCTTTCTTT